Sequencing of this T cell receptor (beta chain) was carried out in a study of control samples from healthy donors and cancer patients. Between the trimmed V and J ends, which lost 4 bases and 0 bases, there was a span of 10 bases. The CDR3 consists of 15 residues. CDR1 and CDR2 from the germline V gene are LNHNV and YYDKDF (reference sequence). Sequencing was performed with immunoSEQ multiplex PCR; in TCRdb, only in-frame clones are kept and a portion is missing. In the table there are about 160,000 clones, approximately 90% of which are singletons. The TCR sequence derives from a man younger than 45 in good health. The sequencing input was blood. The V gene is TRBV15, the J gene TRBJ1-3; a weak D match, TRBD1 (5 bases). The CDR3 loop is CATSMGGSSGNTIYF. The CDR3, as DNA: TGTGCCACCAGCATGGGGGGAAGCTCTGGAAACACCATATATTTT.